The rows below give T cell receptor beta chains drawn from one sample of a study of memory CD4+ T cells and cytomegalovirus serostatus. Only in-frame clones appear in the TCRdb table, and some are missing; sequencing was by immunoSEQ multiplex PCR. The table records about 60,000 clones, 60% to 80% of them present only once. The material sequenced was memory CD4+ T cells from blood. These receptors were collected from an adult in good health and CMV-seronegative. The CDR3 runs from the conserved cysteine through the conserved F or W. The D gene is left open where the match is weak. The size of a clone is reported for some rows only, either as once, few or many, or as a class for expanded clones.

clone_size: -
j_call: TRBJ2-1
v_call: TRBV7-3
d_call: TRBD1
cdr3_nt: TGTGCCAGCAGCTACTCCGTGGACAGGGTGAATGAGCAGTTCTTC
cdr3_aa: CASSYSVDRVNEQFF

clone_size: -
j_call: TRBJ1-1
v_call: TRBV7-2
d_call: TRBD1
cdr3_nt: TGTGCCAGCAGCGCTACAGCGGGACAGTACACTGAAGCTTTCTTT
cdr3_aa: CASSATAGQYTEAFF

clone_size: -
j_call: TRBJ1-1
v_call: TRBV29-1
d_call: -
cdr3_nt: TGCAGCGTTGCGAGTCTCACTGAAGCTTTCTTT
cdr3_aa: CSVASLTEAFF

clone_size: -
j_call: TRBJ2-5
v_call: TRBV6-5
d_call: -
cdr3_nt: TGTGCCAGCAGAGAGAGGGTAACCCAGTACTTC
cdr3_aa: CASRERVTQYF

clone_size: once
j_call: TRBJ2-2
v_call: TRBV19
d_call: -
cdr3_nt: TGTGCCAGTAGTATAGATTTGGGGGTGAACACCGGGGAGCTGTTTTTT
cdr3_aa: CASSIDLGVNTGELFF

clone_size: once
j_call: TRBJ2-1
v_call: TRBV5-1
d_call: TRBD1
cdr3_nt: TGCGCCAGCAGCTTTATAGGACAGGCTATCGATGAGCAGTTCTTC
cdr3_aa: CASSFIGQAIDEQFF

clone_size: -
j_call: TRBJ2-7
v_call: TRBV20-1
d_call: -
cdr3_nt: TGCAGTGCTAGGGAAAGCTCCGAGCAGTACTTC
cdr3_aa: CSARESSEQYF

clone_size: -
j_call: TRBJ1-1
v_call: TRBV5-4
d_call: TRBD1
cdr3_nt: TGTGCCAGCAGCGTGGACAGGGGCACTGAAGCTTTCTTT
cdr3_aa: CASSVDRGTEAFF

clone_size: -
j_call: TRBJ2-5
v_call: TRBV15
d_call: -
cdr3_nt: TGTGCCACCAGCAGAGCTGGTGGGCCCCAGTACTTC
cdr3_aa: CATSRAGGPQYF

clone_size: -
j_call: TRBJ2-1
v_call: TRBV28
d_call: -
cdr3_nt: TGTGCCAGCAGTTTGAGAGGGGGGCTCTCCTACAATGAGCAGTTCTTC
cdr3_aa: CASSLRGGLSYNEQFF

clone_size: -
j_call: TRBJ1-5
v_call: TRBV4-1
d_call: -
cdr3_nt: TGCGCCAGCAGCCAAGATCCAAGGAGGTCAGGCAATCAGCCCCAGCATTTT
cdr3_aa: CASSQDPRRSGNQPQHF

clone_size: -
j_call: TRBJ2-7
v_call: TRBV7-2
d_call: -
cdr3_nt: TGTGCCAGCAGCTCCAGGGGGGGGTACTCCTACGAGCAGTACTTC
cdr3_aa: CASSSRGGYSYEQYF

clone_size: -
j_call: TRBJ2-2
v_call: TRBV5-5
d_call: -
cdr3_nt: TGTGCCAGCAGCTTGGACATCTCAGGGGAGCTGTTTTTT
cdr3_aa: CASSLDISGELFF

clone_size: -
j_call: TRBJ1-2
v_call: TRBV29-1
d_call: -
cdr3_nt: TGCAGCGTTGGGGGCGGGGGAGTTCTTGGCTACACCTTC
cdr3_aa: CSVGGGGVLGYTF

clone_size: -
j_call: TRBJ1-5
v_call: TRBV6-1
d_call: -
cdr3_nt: TGTGCCAGCAGTGCAGAGGGGGGGAGTCAGCCCCAGCATTTT
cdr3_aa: CASSAEGGSQPQHF

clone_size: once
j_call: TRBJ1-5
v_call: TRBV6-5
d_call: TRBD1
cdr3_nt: TGTGCCAGCAGTCCGGGGACAGGGGATAATCAGCCCCAGCATTTT
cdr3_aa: CASSPGTGDNQPQHF

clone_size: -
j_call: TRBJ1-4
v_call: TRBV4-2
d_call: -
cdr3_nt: TGTGCCAGCAGCCAAGGAAGTGCAGGGGATTTAACTAATGAAAAACTGTTTTTT
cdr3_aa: CASSQGSAGDLTNEKLFF

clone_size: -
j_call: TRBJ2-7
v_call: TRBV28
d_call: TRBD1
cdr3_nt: TGTGCCAGCAGTTCGGGACAGGGGCTTGCCTACGAGCAGTACTTC
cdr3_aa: CASSSGQGLAYEQYF

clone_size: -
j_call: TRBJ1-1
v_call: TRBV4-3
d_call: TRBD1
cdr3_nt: TGCGCCAGCAGCCAAGATCAGAACAGGGGGGGGAACACTGAAGCTTTCTTT
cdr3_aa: CASSQDQNRGGNTEAFF

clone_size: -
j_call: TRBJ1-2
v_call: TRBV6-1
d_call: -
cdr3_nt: TGTGCCAGCAGTGAGAGGGGGTCTCTTGGCTACACCTTC
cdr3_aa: CASSERGSLGYTF

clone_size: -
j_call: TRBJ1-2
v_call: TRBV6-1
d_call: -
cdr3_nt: TGTGCCAGCCTGATGGGGGCTAACTATGGCTACACCTTC
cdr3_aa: CASLMGANYGYTF

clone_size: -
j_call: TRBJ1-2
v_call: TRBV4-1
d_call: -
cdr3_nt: TGCGCCAGCAGCCAAGGGTTAAGGGGAGGGAACGGAAACTATGGCTACACCTTC
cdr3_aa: CASSQGLRGGNGNYGYTF

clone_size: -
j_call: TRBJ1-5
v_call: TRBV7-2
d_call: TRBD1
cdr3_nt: TGTGCCAGCAGCTCTAGGACAGGGGAAGGTCAGCCCCAGCATTTT
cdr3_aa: CASSSRTGEGQPQHF

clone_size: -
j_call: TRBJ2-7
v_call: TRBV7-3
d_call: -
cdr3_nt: TGTGCCAGGAGACTCGGGGGGCGTATGGTCTACGAGCAGTACTTC
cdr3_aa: CARRLGGRMVYEQYF

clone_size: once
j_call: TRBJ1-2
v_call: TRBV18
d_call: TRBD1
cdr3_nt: TGTGCCAGCTCACCACAGGGGGCTATAGATGGCTACACCTTC
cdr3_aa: CASSPQGAIDGYTF

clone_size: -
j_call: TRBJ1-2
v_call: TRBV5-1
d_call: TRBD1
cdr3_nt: TGCGCCAGCAGCTCGGGACAGGGGGGCTATGGCTACACCTTC
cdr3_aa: CASSSGQGGYGYTF

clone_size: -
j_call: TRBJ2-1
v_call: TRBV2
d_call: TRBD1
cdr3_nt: TGTGCCAGCAGTCATCCGGGACAGGTGCAGTTCTTC
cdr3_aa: CASSHPGQVQFF

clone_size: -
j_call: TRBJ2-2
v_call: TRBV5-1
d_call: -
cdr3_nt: TGCGCCAGCCAGGGGGGAGTGGAAAGCGGGGAGCTGTTTTTT
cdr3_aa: CASQGGVESGELFF

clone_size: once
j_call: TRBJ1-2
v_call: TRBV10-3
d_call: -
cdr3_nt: TGTGCCATCAGCCAGAAATTAACAGACGGGTCTAACTATGGCTACACCTTC
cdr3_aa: CAISQKLTDGSNYGYTF

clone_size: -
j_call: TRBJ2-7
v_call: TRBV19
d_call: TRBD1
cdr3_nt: TGTGCCAGTAGTCCTCTACCGGGACAGGGGAAGTCCTACGAGCAGTACTTC
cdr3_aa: CASSPLPGQGKSYEQYF

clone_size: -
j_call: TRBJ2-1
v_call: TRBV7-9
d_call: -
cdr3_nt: TGTGCCAGCAGCTTAAGTTCTAGCGCGACTCACTCCTACAATGAGCAGTTCTTC
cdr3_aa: CASSLSSSATHSYNEQFF

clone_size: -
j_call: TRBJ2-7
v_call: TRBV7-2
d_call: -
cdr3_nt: TGTGCCAGCAGCTCCGCCGCGGGGTACGAGCAGTACTTC
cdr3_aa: CASSSAAGYEQYF

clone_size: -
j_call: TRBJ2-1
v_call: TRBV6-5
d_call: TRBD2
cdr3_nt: TGTGCCAGCATCAAAGCGGGGGGTTACAATGAGCAGTTCTTC
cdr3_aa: CASIKAGGYNEQFF

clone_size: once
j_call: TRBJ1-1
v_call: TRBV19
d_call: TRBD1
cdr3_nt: TGTGCCACACTGGACAGGGTCTACACTGAAGCTTTCTTT
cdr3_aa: CATLDRVYTEAFF

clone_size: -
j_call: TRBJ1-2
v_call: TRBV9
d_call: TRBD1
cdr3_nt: TGTGCCAGCAGCGTCGGGGACAGTTTTTTCTATGGCTACACCTTC
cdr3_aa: CASSVGDSFFYGYTF

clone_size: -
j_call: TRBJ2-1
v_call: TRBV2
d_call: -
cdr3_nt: TGTGCCAGCAGTTTTATAGGACTCCAGTTGGATGAGCAGTTCTTC
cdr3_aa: CASSFIGLQLDEQFF

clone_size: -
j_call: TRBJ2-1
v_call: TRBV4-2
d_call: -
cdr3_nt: TGTGCCAGCCGGAGACGAGGAAACAATGAGCAGTTCTTC
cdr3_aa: CASRRRGNNEQFF

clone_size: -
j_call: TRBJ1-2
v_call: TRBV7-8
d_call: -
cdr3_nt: TGTGCCAGCAGCTTAGGACCAGGGTGGGTTAATGGCTACACCTTC
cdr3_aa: CASSLGPGWVNGYTF

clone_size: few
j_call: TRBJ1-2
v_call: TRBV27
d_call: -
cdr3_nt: TGTGCCAGCAGGCGAGCCGACGGAAACTATGGCTACACCTTC
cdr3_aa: CASRRADGNYGYTF

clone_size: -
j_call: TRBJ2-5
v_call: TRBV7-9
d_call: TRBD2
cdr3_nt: TGTGCCAGCAGCCCACTAGGGTCGGGTAGCGGGAGCGTAGAGACCCAGTACTTC
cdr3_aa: CASSPLGSGSGSVETQYF

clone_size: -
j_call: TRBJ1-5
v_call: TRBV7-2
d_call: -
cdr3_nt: TGTGCCAGCAGCTCCTATAGCAATCAGCCCCAGCATTTT
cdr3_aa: CASSSYSNQPQHF

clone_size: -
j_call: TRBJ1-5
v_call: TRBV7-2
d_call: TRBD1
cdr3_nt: TGTGCCAGCAGCTCGGGACAGTTATCCAGTCAGCCCCAGCATTTT
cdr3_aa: CASSSGQLSSQPQHF

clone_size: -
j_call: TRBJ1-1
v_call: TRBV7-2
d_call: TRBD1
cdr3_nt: TGTGCCAGCAGCGGACAGGTGTCGAACACTGAAGCTTTCTTT
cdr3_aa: CASSGQVSNTEAFF